What follows are 30 T cell receptor beta chains derived from one specimen sequenced in a study of molecular identifiers for immune sequencing clone quantification. TCRdb reanalysed the PCR reads using MiXCR and keeps one entry per CDR3 protein. The sample records 50,000 to 75,000 distinct CDR3 sequences, about 19% being singletons. Material for sequencing was naive CD8+ T cells from blood, with Jurkat cell RNA spiked in. Specified subset: FACS-sorted CD8+CD4-CCR7+CD45RA+ naive T cells. The receptors stem from a human donor in good health. Some libraries in this study had Jurkat cell RNA spiked in.

This clonotype was picked up many times. The gene calls are TRBV7-6 and TRBJ2-5; 14 nucleotides agree with TRBD2. Unmatched junction bases numbered 4, after V lost 1 base and J lost 9 bases. The CDR3 length is 15 residues. Germline lookup yields CDR1 SGHVS and CDR2 FNYEAQ. The CDR3 protein is CASSLGTSGGPAQYF. The CDR3 DNA sequence: TGTGCCAGCAGCTTAGGGACTAGCGGGGGGCCGGCCCAGTACTTC.

V and J are TRBV10-3 and TRBJ2-7, with 7 bases fitting TRBD2. The CDR3 has 16 residues. CDR1 and CDR2 from the germline V gene are ENHRY and SYGVKD. The trim removed 6 bases at V and 2 bases at J, leaving 13 bases unmatched. CDR3: CAIRSGEASSPYEQYF. In DNA form, the CDR3 reads TGTGCCATCAGGAGCGGGGAGGCTAGCAGTCCCTACGAGCAGTACTTC.

The genes are TRBV7-8 and TRBJ2-7; the match to TRBD1 covers 7 bases. This CDR3 contains 14 residues. Looked up from germline, CDR1 is SGHVS and CDR2 is FQNEAQ. Unmatched junction bases numbered 4, after V lost 3 bases and J lost 2 bases. The CDR3 bases are TGTGCCAGCAGCTTCCGGGACAGTACCTACGAGCAGTACTTC. This encodes CASSFRDSTYEQYF.

This clonotype was seen repeatedly, ten times or more. The CDR3 spells CASSQVAAGIYEQYF. In DNA form, the CDR3 reads TGCGCCAGCAGCCAAGTTGCGGCAGGGATCTACGAGCAGTACTTC. The chain combines TRBV4-3 with TRBJ2-7, with D perhaps matching TRBD1 (5 bases). Germline V gene sequence: CDR1 LGHNA, CDR2 YSLEER. The V end was cut by 1 base, the J end by 3 bases, with 13 bases between. The CDR3 spans 15 residues.

The V gene is TRBV7-6, the J gene TRBJ2-1; D is unclear. Deletions cut 1 base from V and 4 bases from J, with 11 bases between. Germline values: CDR1 SGHVS, CDR2 FNYEAQ. This CDR3 is built from 15 residues. As DNA, the CDR3 is TGTGCCAGCAGCTTAGGGCTCGACCCTTACAATGAGCAGTTCTTC. Protein: CASSLGLDPYNEQFF.

At least ten counts were recorded for this clonotype. The chain links TRBV7-8 to TRBJ2-5, with 13 bases fitting TRBD2. Germline loops: CDR1 SGHVS, CDR2 FQNEAQ. Trimming cost V 0 bases and J 2 bases; bases outside gene matches: 18. The CDR3 totals 22 residues. CDR3 nucleotides: TGTGCCAGCAGCTTAGCGCGGGGGAGCCGGGGACTAGCGGGAAAAACTCAAGAGACCCAGTACTTC. Translation: CASSLARGSRGLAGKTQETQYF.

This clonotype was seen many times. The chain is built from TRBV24-1 and TRBJ2-1; D not resolved. The V gene's germline CDR1 is KGHDR and CDR2 SFDVKD. The CDR3 has 14 amino acids. Trimming pared 1 base from V and 6 bases from J, leaving 9 bases between. CDR3 coding DNA: TGTGCCACCAGTGATTTATCTGGGATCAATGAGCAGTTCTTC. Translated, it gives CATSDLSGINEQFF.

This clonotype was seen at least ten times. V usage is TRBV11-2 and J usage is TRBJ2-5; D is ambiguous. V was cut by 3 bases and J by 2 bases, with 19 bases left in between. The CDR3 is 17 amino acids. Germline V gene sequence: CDR1 SGHAT, CDR2 FQNNGV. CDR3 nucleotide sequence: TGTGCCAGCAGCTTGGGTCCTCCGGCGCGGACGCAAGAGACCCAGTACTTC. This gives the protein CASSLGPPARTQETQYF.

This rearrangement joins TRBV7-6 to TRBJ2-5; D might be TRBD2 (6 bases). The CDR3 contains 16 residues. V lost 1 base to trimming and J lost 1 base, with 13 bases between them. The germline gives CDR1 SGHVS, CDR2 FNYEAQ. CDR3: CASSLVGPAGQETQYF. The CDR3 DNA reads as TGTGCCAGCAGCTTAGTGGGACCAGCGGGCCAAGAGACCCAGTACTTC.

The sample holds a few counts of this clonotype. The rearrangement joins TRBV10-3 to TRBJ2-2; 8 positions match TRBD1. The V and J ends lost 4 bases and 0 bases, in that order; junction bases with no gene match: 4. Germline values: CDR1 ENHRY, CDR2 SYGVKD. This CDR3 is built from 16 residues. Here the CDR3 DNA reads TGTGCCATCAGTGGGGCGGACAGGGCGAACACCGGGGAGCTGTTTTTT. It is translated as CAISGADRANTGELFF.

This clonotype has ten or more counts. The chain couples TRBV24-1 to TRBJ2-2, with D possibly being TRBD2 (5 bases). Trimming removed 1 base at V and 4 bases at J, with 9 bases between. Germline loops: CDR1 KGHDR, CDR2 SFDVKD. The CDR3 contains 15 residues. CDR3 sequence reads: CATSDFTSITGELFF. CDR3 sequence (DNA): TGTGCCACCAGTGATTTTACTAGTATCACCGGGGAGCTGTTTTTT.

This clonotype was found many times. The genes are TRBV7-2 and TRBJ1-4; 7 bases fit TRBD1. Germline V CDR1 and CDR2: SGHTA, FQGNSA. This CDR3 has 14 amino acids. V gave up 5 bases and J gave up 3 bases; unmatched junction bases: 3. CDR3 nucleotides: TGTGCCAGCAGCCAGGACAGGCCTAATGAAAAACTGTTTTTT. Translated, it gives CASSQDRPNEKLFF. Filled out from reference TRBV7-2 and TRBJ1-4, the complete variable domain reads GAGVSQSPSNKVTEKGKDVELRCDPISGHTALYWYRQSLGQGLEFLIYFQGNSAPDKSGLPSDRFSAERTGGSVSTLTIQRTQQEDSAVYLCASSQDRPNEKLFFGSGTQLSVL.

J is TRBJ2-2 and V is TRBV12-3 or TRBV12-4; D unclear. There are 13 residues in the CDR3. V dropped 5 bases and J dropped 6 bases, with 10 bases sitting between them. The CDR3 region has the DNA TGTGCCAGCAGTACCTCTCCGGCCGGGGAGCTGTTTTTT. Encoded protein: CASSTSPAGELFF.

This clonotype was observed many times. This chain joins TRBV29-1 and TRBJ2-7; no clear D. Trimming cost V 0 bases and J 3 bases, with 9 bases left between them. Germline-derived CDR1 and CDR2 are SQVTM and ANQGSEA. The CDR3 runs 13 residues. CDR3 nucleotides: TGCAGCGTTGAAGATCGGTACAGCTACGAGCAGTACTTC. Its translation: CSVEDRYSYEQYF.

This clonotype was picked up many times. The CDR3 spells CASSRDPGQGDEQYF. As DNA, the CDR3 is TGCGCCAGCAGCCGAGATCCGGGACAGGGGGACGAGCAGTACTTC. J is TRBJ2-7 and V is TRBV4-1; 11 bases match TRBD1. The germline V gene encodes CDR1 MGHRA and CDR2 YSYEKL. With 4 bases clipped from V and 5 bases from J, the junction kept 7 bases outside the gene matches. The CDR3 has 15 amino acids.

In regard to this clonotype: It may be a read error: a sequence one base away is much more abundant. This chain uses TRBV7-8 with TRBJ2-7; D unresolved. Germline V gene data show CDR1 as SGHVS and CDR2 as FQNEAQ. The CDR3 runs to 13 residues. CDR3 sequence (DNA): TGTGCCAGCAGCTTAGCCGGCACCACCGAGCGGTACTTC. It translates to CASSLAGTTERYF.

The CDR3 sequence is CASSLAGFLVLAEYNEQFF. The CDR3 DNA reads as TGTGCCAGCAGCTTGGCGGGATTCCTGGTCCTAGCGGAATACAATGAGCAGTTCTTC. The chain combines TRBV5-6 with TRBJ2-1; 7 nucleotides match TRBD2. With V trimmed by 0 bases and J by 4 bases, 16 bases remained unmatched. The CDR3 length is 19 residues. Germline CDR1 and CDR2: SGHDT and YYEEEE.

This clonotype was seen a few times. The gene calls are TRBV15 and TRBJ2-7; D ambiguous. Trimming stripped 5 bases from V and 2 bases from J, with 10 bases between. Looked up from germline, CDR1 is LNHNV and CDR2 is YYDKDF (reference sequence). This CDR3 has 13 amino acids. CDR3 DNA sequence: TGTGCCACCAGCCGAGCGCGCGCCTACGAGCAGTACTTC. Residues: CATSRARAYEQYF.

This clonotype was seen many times. The chain recombines TRBV3-1 with TRBJ1-3; no clear D. The germline V and J ends were trimmed by 1 base and 4 bases, with 11 bases remaining between them. Germline V gene sequence: CDR1 LGHDT, CDR2 YNNKEL (reference sequence). The CDR3 is made up of 15 amino acids. Here the CDR3 DNA reads TGTGCCAGCAGCCAAGCCAGCGCGTACGGAAACACCATATATTTT. Translating gives CASSQASAYGNTIYF. Drawing the rest from reference TRBV3-1 and TRBJ1-3, the complete variable domain is DTAVSQTPKYLVTQMGNDKSIKCEQNLGHDTMYWYKQDSKKFLKIMFSYNNKELIINETVPNRFSPKSPDKAHLNLHINSLELGDSAVYFCASSQASAYGNTIYFGEGSWLTVV.

This clonotype was observed many times. The chain combines TRBV25-1 with TRBJ2-7; D gene unclear. CDR1 and CDR2 from the germline V gene are MGHDK and SYGVNS. Deletions cut 3 bases from V and 2 bases from J, with 20 bases between. This CDR3 contains 17 residues. CDR3 nucleotides: TGTGCCAGCAGTGAGTATCCGCCTGGCCCTCGGCCCTACGAGCAGTACTTC. Encoded protein: CASSEYPPGPRPYEQYF.

This clonotype was counted only a few times. V and J are TRBV24-1 and TRBJ2-7; D is uncertain. The CDR3 loop spans 12 amino acids. The V gene lost 0 bases and the J gene lost 6 bases, with 5 bases spanning the gap. Germline-derived CDR1 and CDR2 are KGHDR and SFDVKD. This CDR3 is CATSDLRPEQYF. CDR3 DNA: TGTGCCACCAGTGATTTGAGGCCCGAGCAGTACTTC.

This clonotype was counted only a few times. A read error may be the cause here, since a much bigger clone is one base away. V gene TRBV7-8 combines with J gene TRBJ2-2; D gene uncertain. The CDR3 runs 17 residues. CDR1 and CDR2 from the germline V gene are SGHVS and FQNEAQ. The CDR3 loop is CASSLGPTDPNTEELFF. CDR3 in DNA: TGTGCCAGCAGCTTAGGGCCGACCGACCCGAACACCGAGGAGCTGTTTTTT.

This clonotype was counted many times. This chain joins TRBV20-1 and TRBJ2-7; TRBD2 matches at 14 bases. CDR1 is DFQATT and CDR2 is SNEGSKA in the germline V gene (reference sequence). V gave up 6 bases and J gave up 5 bases; unmatched junction bases: 15. The CDR3 is 17 residues long. CDR3 nucleotide sequence: TGCAGTGCCACCGATACCAGGACTAGCGGGAGGCGGAACGAGCAGTACTTC. This codes for CSATDTRTSGRRNEQYF.

This clonotype showed up many times. This chain uses TRBV4-1 with TRBJ2-7; possible D gene TRBD1, 5 bases. The V end lost 1 base, the J end lost 5 bases, and 6 bases lay between the germline ends. Germline lookup yields CDR1 MGHRA and CDR2 YSYEKL. This CDR3 spans 12 amino acids. CDR3 sequence: CASSQGQHEQYF. CDR3 coding DNA: TGCGCCAGCAGCCAAGGACAGCACGAGCAGTACTTC.

This clonotype has ten or more counts. The chain links TRBV6-5 to TRBJ2-3; no clear D gene. The length of the CDR3 is 14 residues. Trimming stripped 5 bases from V and 0 bases from J, with 9 bases between. Germline loops: CDR1 MNHEY, CDR2 SVGAGI. The CDR3 DNA sequence: TGTGCCAGCAGTCCAGCACCAAGCACAGATACGCAGTATTTT. Translated: CASSPAPSTDTQYF.

There are many counts of this clonotype. The rearrangement uses TRBV6-2 or TRBV6-3 and TRBJ1-1; maybe TRBD1 (5 bases). CDR1 and CDR2 (germline): MNHEY, SVGEGT. There are 14 residues in the CDR3. V dropped 0 bases and J dropped 5 bases, with 10 bases sitting between them. Here the CDR3 DNA reads TGTGCCAGCAGTTACTCAGCAGGGCGGACTGAAGCTTTCTTT. Its protein is CASSYSAGRTEAFF.

With regard to this clonotype: Given a much more abundant clone one base away, this may be a read error. This chain joins TRBV30 and TRBJ2-1; no reliable D call. Germline V gene data show CDR1 as GTSNPN and CDR2 as SVGIG (reference sequence). CDR3 size: 13 residues. The CDR3 sequence: CTWSIGARHEQFF. The CDR3 DNA sequence: TGTACCTGGAGTATCGGCGCGCGACATGAGCAGTTCTTC. Together with reference TRBV30 and TRBJ2-1, the CDR3 gives the full variable domain: SQTIHQWPATLVQPVGSPLSLECTVEGTSNPNLYWYRQAAGRGLQLLFYSVGIGQISSEVPQNLSASRPQDRQFILSSKKLLLSDSGFYLCTWSIGARHEQFFGPGTRLTVL.

This clonotype has at least ten counts. The genes are TRBV7-9 and TRBJ2-1; D remains unclear. Per the germline V gene, CDR1 is SEHNR and CDR2 is FQNEAQ (reference sequence). Between the trimmed V and J ends, which lost 7 bases and 8 bases, there was a span of 18 bases. The CDR3 totals 14 residues. The chain's CDR3 is CASKDTAPLDEQFF. CDR3 sequence (DNA): TGTGCCAGCAAAGATACAGCTCCTCTCGATGAGCAGTTCTTC. Complete variable domain (other parts from reference TRBV7-9 and TRBJ2-1): DTGVSQNPRHKITKRGQNVTFRCDPISEHNRLYWYRQTLGQGPEFLTYFQNEAQLEKSRLLSDRFSAERPKGSFSTLEIQRTEQGDSAMYLCASKDTAPLDEQFFGPGTRLTVL.

The sample holds a few counts of this clonotype. The rearrangement joins TRBV13 to TRBJ2-7; D perhaps matches TRBD1 (6 bases). The length of the CDR3 is 14 residues. CDR1 is PRHDT and CDR2 is FYEKMQ in the germline V gene (reference sequence). The V end lost 5 bases, the J end lost 4 bases, and 15 bases lay between the germline ends. The CDR3 loop is CASSPGTHTYEQYF. CDR3 sequence (DNA): TGTGCCAGCAGCCCCGGGACACATACATACGAGCAGTACTTC.

This clonotype was observed many times. The chain couples TRBV2 to TRBJ2-7, with TRBD1 matching over 7 bases. CDR1 SNHLY and CDR2 FYNNEI come from the germline V gene. The CDR3 extends over 15 amino acids. V dropped 3 bases and J dropped 4; count of bases not matched to a gene: 9. In nucleotides, the CDR3 is TGTGCCAGCAGTGAGAGACAGGGCATCGGGTACGAGCAGTACTTC. Translation gives CASSERQGIGYEQYF.